The 18 T cell receptor beta chains below were found in one sample sequenced in a study of spatial heterogeneity in lung cancer. Time point in this sample: sample taken at primary tumor resection. From the 5' RACE reads, TCRdb called clonotypes with MiXCR, one entry per CDR3 protein. This sample yields approximately 10,000 distinct CDR3 sequences, of which 5.5% to 6.5% are seen a single time; more than 25% belongs to the top ten. This specimen consisted of normal lung tissue next to the tumor, obtained at surgery. These receptors were obtained from a male donor with early-stage non-small cell lung cancer.

Within the sample, this clonotype is medium-sized. The chain couples TRBV4-1 to TRBJ1-2, with D possibly TRBD1 on 6 matching bases. V was trimmed by 1 base and J by 8 bases, leaving 14 bases between them. The germline CDR1 and CDR2 sequences are MGHRA and YSYEKL. This CDR3 is built from 14 residues. CDR3 coding DNA: TGCGCCAGCAGCCAAGTACCAGGGGCGCGGGGCTACACCTTC. Translating it yields CASSQVPGARGYTF.

In this sample, this clonotype turned up many times. The chain recombines TRBV20-1 with TRBJ2-1; the match to TRBD2 covers 9 bases. V was pared by 0 bases and J by 4 bases, with 7 bases of the junction left unmatched. Per germline, CDR1 DFQATT and CDR2 SNEGSKA (reference sequence). The CDR3 length is 16 residues. The CDR3 sequence: CSARDLASGAYNEQFF. The CDR3 DNA reads as TGCAGTGCTAGAGATCTGGCTAGCGGGGCGTACAATGAGCAGTTCTTC.

This clonotype was counted ten times or more. This chain joins TRBV2 and TRBJ2-2, with D hard to call. The CDR3 has 14 amino acids. The V end lost 8 bases, the J end lost 4 bases, and 14 bases lay between the germline ends. Germline V CDR1 and CDR2: SNHLY, FYNNEI. CDR3 DNA: TGTGCCAGCTTCATCGGTGTTGCCACCGGGGAGCTGTTTTTT. This sequence encodes CASFIGVATGELFF.

This clonotype has more than one count but fewer than ten. J is TRBJ2-3 and V is TRBV7-2; the D gene is possibly TRBD2 (5 bases). From germline, CDR1 is SGHTA and CDR2 FQGNSA. V was clipped by 1 base and J by 6 bases, with 11 bases between them. This CDR3 region has 14 residues. CDR3 sequence: CASSLGLASDTQYF. CDR3 sequence (DNA): TGTGCCAGCAGCTTAGGGTTAGCGTCGGATACGCAGTATTTT.

This clonotype was seen many times. The chain is built from TRBV9 and TRBJ2-5, with TRBD1 as a possible D gene (6 bases). The CDR3 spans 15 residues. Germline CDR1 reads SGDLS; CDR2 reads YYNGEE. Between the trimmed V and J ends, which lost 0 bases and 5 bases, there was a span of 14 bases. For the CDR3, the DNA is TGTGCCAGCAGCGTAGATTCGGGCAGGGGTGAGACCCAGTACTTC. This sequence encodes CASSVDSGRGETQYF.

This clonotype was seen ten or more times. This chain uses TRBV12-5 with TRBJ2-5, with D unresolved. The CDR3 sequence is 13 residues long. Trimming stripped 5 bases from V and 7 bases from J, with 14 bases between. The germline gives CDR1 LGHNT, CDR2 FRNRAP. In DNA form, the CDR3 reads TGTGCTAGTGGTCTCTCAGATATGGGGACCCAGTACTTC. Its protein is CASGLSDMGTQYF.

V is TRBV7-2 and J is TRBJ2-3; 15 nucleotides agree with TRBD2. This CDR3 spans 19 amino acids. Germline CDR1 reads SGHTA; CDR2 reads FQGNSA. J lost 3 bases, V lost 5 bases, and 12 bases had no gene match. This chain's CDR3 is CASSPGLAGGPLETDTQYF. Here the CDR3 DNA reads TGTGCCAGCAGCCCCGGACTAGCGGGGGGGCCACTAGAAACAGATACGCAGTATTTT.

This clonotype showed up many times. This chain joins TRBV30 and TRBJ2-7; D is possibly TRBD2 (5 bases). The CDR3 spans 16 residues. CDR1 is GTSNPN, CDR2 SVGIG, per germline (reference sequence). Trimming pared 2 bases from V and 2 bases from J, leaving 19 bases between. The CDR3 region has the DNA TGTGCCTGGAGTTCCCCCGGGAACAACAACCCCTACGAGCAGTACTTC. Translation: CAWSSPGNNNPYEQYF.

In its sample, this clonotype was seen many times. The chain joins TRBV6-2 or TRBV6-3 to TRBJ1-3; tentatively, D is TRBD1 (6 bases). Germline V gives CDR1 MNHEY, CDR2 SVGEGT. The V end was cut by 1 base, the J end by 0 bases, with 10 bases between. The length of the CDR3 is 16 residues. For the CDR3, the DNA is TGTGCCAGCAGTTACTATGGGACAAGCTCTGGAAACACCATATATTTT. This encodes CASSYYGTSSGNTIYF.

The chain employs TRBV20-1 and TRBJ2-3; 7 nucleotides agree with TRBD1. CDR1 is DFQATT and CDR2 is SNEGSKA in the germline V gene (reference sequence). The CDR3 sequence is 15 residues long. Germline trimming cut 2 bases from V and 0 bases from J; bases unmatched to any gene: 5. CDR3 in DNA: TGCAGTGCTAGACCCGGACAGGATAGCACAGATACGCAGTATTTT. This translates into CSARPGQDSTDTQYF.

A note on this clonotype: A much more abundant neighbour one base away suggests this may be a read error. The chain uses TRBV20-1 and TRBJ1-4, with D unclear. The CDR3 is 13 residues long. The V gene's germline CDR1 is DFQATT and CDR2 SNEGSKA (reference sequence). Here the CDR3 reads CSADTATNGKLFF. The CDR3 DNA reads as TGCAGTGCAGACACCGCAACTAATGGAAAACTGTTTTTT.

This clonotype appeared many times. The CDR3 spells CASSLAYNRESEQYF. The CDR3 DNA reads TGTGCCAGCAGCTTAGCGTACAACAGGGAATCCGAGCAGTACTTC. V is TRBV7-2 and J is TRBJ2-7; D may be TRBD1 (6 bases). From germline, CDR1 is SGHTA and CDR2 FQGNSA. V lost 0 bases to trimming and J lost 6 bases, with 15 bases between them. The CDR3 spans 15 residues.

This clonotype is labeled as medium-sized. The rearrangement uses TRBV7-9 and TRBJ2-2, with TRBD1 matching over 7 bases. CDR1 is SEHNR, CDR2 FQNEAQ, per germline (reference sequence). The CDR3 sequence is 14 residues long. V lost 6 bases, J lost 4 bases, and 5 bases stayed unmatched. The CDR3 reads CASRLGQPTGELFF. The CDR3 DNA follows: TGTGCCAGCAGGCTGGGACAGCCCACCGGGGAGCTGTTTTTT.

The sample holds many counts of this clonotype. This chain connects TRBV6-4 to TRBJ1-6; weak D call: TRBD1 (5 bases). This CDR3 is built from 13 residues. Per germline, CDR1 MRHNA and CDR2 SNTAGT. The V end was cut by 4 bases, the J end by 5 bases, with 6 bases between. DNA of the CDR3: TGTGCCAGCAGTGCCAGGGATAATTCACCCCTCCACTTT. Translation gives CASSARDNSPLHF.

This clonotype is medium-sized in the sample. This chain uses TRBV20-1 with TRBJ1-5; a weak D match, TRBD1 (5 bases). From germline, CDR1 is DFQATT and CDR2 SNEGSKA (reference sequence). This CDR3 is 14 amino acids long. Trimming removed 3 bases at V and 4 bases at J, with 13 bases between. The CDR3 DNA reads as TGCAGTGCTAGTGGGGGGGGAAATAATCAGCCCCAGCATTTT. This gives the protein CSASGGGNNQPQHF.

In its sample, this clonotype was seen many times. The chain combines TRBV11-2 with TRBJ2-7; TRBD1 aligns across 10 bases. The junction had 5 bases not matched to a gene; V was cut back by 5 bases and J by 4 bases. Germline V gene lookup returns CDR1 SGHAT and CDR2 FQNNGV. The CDR3 spans 14 residues. The CDR3 sequence: CASSRDRGLYEQYF. CDR3 DNA sequence: TGTGCCAGCAGCCGCGACAGGGGGCTGTACGAGCAGTACTTC.

This clonotype is medium-sized. The V gene is TRBV5-6, the J gene TRBJ2-5; D remains ambiguous. The CDR3 is 13 residues long. Per germline, CDR1 SGHDT and CDR2 YYEEEE. Deletions cut 0 bases from V and 4 bases from J, with 7 bases between. The CDR3 protein is CASSLEGLETQYF. The CDR3 bases are TGTGCCAGCAGCTTGGAAGGGTTAGAGACCCAGTACTTC.

By share, this clonotype ranks as medium-sized. The chain recombines TRBV30 with TRBJ2-6, with D possibly being TRBD1 or TRBD2 (6 bases each). The CDR3 runs to 19 residues. CDR1 is GTSNPN, CDR2 SVGIG, per germline (reference sequence). V was cut by 0 bases and J by 2 bases, with 20 bases left in between. The CDR3 is CAWSVRGQGLGPGANVLTF. In DNA, the CDR3 is TGTGCCTGGAGTGTACGGGGGCAGGGGCTCGGCCCTGGGGCCAACGTCCTGACTTTC. The complete variable domain, with remaining parts taken from reference TRBV30 and TRBJ2-6, reads SQTIHQWPATLVQPVGSPLSLECTVEGTSNPNLYWYRQAAGRGLQLLFYSVGIGQISSEVPQNLSASRPQDRQFILSSKKLLLSDSGFYLCAWSVRGQGLGPGANVLTFGAGSRLTVL.